This is a list of T cell receptor beta chains from one sample in a study of T-cell reconstitution after alpha-beta-depleted transplantation in children. TCRdb fed the PCR reads into MiXCR, producing one record per CDR3 protein. The repertoire holds 90,000 to 95,000 distinct CDR3 sequences, 9% to 15% seen once, with over 11% in the top ten. Here the sequenced sample was PBMCs from the stem cell graft donor, taken from the stem cell graft. The receptor source for this set is a human donor who donated a stem cell graft to a child with inherited bone marrow failure. The CDR3 runs from the conserved cysteine through the conserved F or W. Fields, in order: CDR3 DNA, CDR3 protein, V gene, CDR3 length, J gene, D gene, clone size. D genes are given only for firm matches. The size field is filled for only some rows; it gives once, few, many or a size class.

cdr3_nt: TGCGCCAGCAGCCAAGATGTAACCGTCGGTGGTGGCTACACCTTC
cdr3_aa: CASSQDVTVGGGYTF
v_call: TRBV4-3
cdr3_length: 15
j_call: TRBJ1-2
d_call: NA
clone_size: many

cdr3_nt: TGTGCCAGCAGCTTGGCGGGGAATGGTGAAAAACTGTTTTTT
cdr3_aa: CASSLAGNGEKLFF
v_call: TRBV7-6
cdr3_length: 14
j_call: TRBJ1-4
d_call: NA
clone_size: many

cdr3_nt: TGTGCCAGCAGTACCCCGGGGGAGCAGTTCTTC
cdr3_aa: CASSTPGEQFF
v_call: TRBV12-3/TRBV12-4
cdr3_length: 11
j_call: TRBJ2-1
d_call: NA
clone_size: NA

cdr3_nt: TGCAGTGCTCCCCGACTAGCGGGAGAGTCGGATACGCAGTATTTT
cdr3_aa: CSAPRLAGESDTQYF
v_call: TRBV20-1
cdr3_length: 15
j_call: TRBJ2-3
d_call: TRBD2
clone_size: many

cdr3_nt: TGTGCCACCAGCAGAGATATCAGAGGGGGTAGGGATCAGCCCCAGCATTTT
cdr3_aa: CATSRDIRGGRDQPQHF
v_call: TRBV15
cdr3_length: 17
j_call: TRBJ1-5
d_call: NA
clone_size: many

cdr3_nt: TGTGCCAGCAGGTCCGGGACAGCTAGCAACGAGCAGTACTTC
cdr3_aa: CASRSGTASNEQYF
v_call: TRBV11-2
cdr3_length: 14
j_call: TRBJ2-7
d_call: TRBD1
clone_size: many

cdr3_nt: TGCAGTGCTAGAGATAGACAGGGGGTGATCTATGGCTACACCTTC
cdr3_aa: CSARDRQGVIYGYTF
v_call: TRBV20-1
cdr3_length: 15
j_call: TRBJ1-2
d_call: TRBD1
clone_size: many

cdr3_nt: TGTGCCAGCAGCTTAGTAGGACCCGGGACCATTGGGTCCGAGCAGTACTTC
cdr3_aa: CASSLVGPGTIGSEQYF
v_call: TRBV7-3
cdr3_length: 17
j_call: TRBJ2-7
d_call: NA
clone_size: many

cdr3_nt: TGCAGTGCTAGCCTGGGGGGACTCATTAGCAATCAGCCCCAGCATTTT
cdr3_aa: CSASLGGLISNQPQHF
v_call: TRBV20-1
cdr3_length: 16
j_call: TRBJ1-5
d_call: NA
clone_size: few

cdr3_nt: TGCAGCGTTCCCCCGGGACTAGCGGGAGGAGAGACCCAGTACTTC
cdr3_aa: CSVPPGLAGGETQYF
v_call: TRBV29-1
cdr3_length: 15
j_call: TRBJ2-5
d_call: TRBD2
clone_size: many

cdr3_nt: TGTGCCAGCAGCCAAGCCGGGACGGGCGGTGGAGCTTTCTTT
cdr3_aa: CASSQAGTGGGAFF
v_call: TRBV3-1
cdr3_length: 14
j_call: TRBJ1-1
d_call: NA
clone_size: many

cdr3_nt: TGCGCCAGCAGCCAAGTAGGGCTAGCGGCGACTAGGGGGGAGCTGTTTTTT
cdr3_aa: CASSQVGLAATRGELFF
v_call: TRBV4-3
cdr3_length: 17
j_call: TRBJ2-2
d_call: TRBD2
clone_size: many

cdr3_nt: TGTGCCAGCAGTTACAACGGACAGATGAACACTGAAGCTTTCTTT
cdr3_aa: CASSYNGQMNTEAFF
v_call: TRBV12-3/TRBV12-4
cdr3_length: 15
j_call: TRBJ1-1
d_call: NA
clone_size: many

cdr3_nt: TGCGCCAGCAGCTTTGGCGTTGGGGCTATGAACACTGAAGCTTTCTTT
cdr3_aa: CASSFGVGAMNTEAFF
v_call: TRBV5-1
cdr3_length: 16
j_call: TRBJ1-1
d_call: NA
clone_size: many

cdr3_nt: TGCGCCAGCAGCTCCCCGGAAAGCGATGAGCAGTTCTTC
cdr3_aa: CASSSPESDEQFF
v_call: TRBV5-1
cdr3_length: 13
j_call: TRBJ2-1
d_call: NA
clone_size: many

cdr3_nt: TGTGCCAGCAGCTCCTTAGCGGCGAAAAACATTCAGTACTTC
cdr3_aa: CASSSLAAKNIQYF
v_call: TRBV5-6
cdr3_length: 14
j_call: TRBJ2-4
d_call: NA
clone_size: NA

cdr3_nt: TGCGCCAGCAGCCCGATAATAGCGGGAGGGCGCGGCACCGGGGAGCTGTTTTTT
cdr3_aa: CASSPIIAGGRGTGELFF
v_call: TRBV4-1
cdr3_length: 18
j_call: TRBJ2-2
d_call: TRBD2
clone_size: many

cdr3_nt: TGTGCCAGCAGCATAACAGGGAATCAGCCCCAGCATTTT
cdr3_aa: CASSITGNQPQHF
v_call: TRBV12-3/TRBV12-4
cdr3_length: 13
j_call: TRBJ1-5
d_call: NA
clone_size: many

cdr3_nt: TGTGCCAGCTCACCAAGGCTTGCGGCCGGGCGGATCTCCTACGAGCAGTACTTC
cdr3_aa: CASSPRLAAGRISYEQYF
v_call: TRBV18
cdr3_length: 18
j_call: TRBJ2-7
d_call: NA
clone_size: many